This T cell receptor (beta chain) was sequenced for a study of CD4 T cells in relation to SARS-CoV-2 and coronaviruses. Background on the study: ViraFEST: approximately 10-day antigen culture of PBMCs, then TCR beta CDR3 sequencing. The negative reference was HIV-1 Nef peptide pool or peptide-free culture.

Germline lookup yields CDR1 SGHNT and CDR2 YYREEE (reference sequence). V was shortened by 3 bases and J by 9 bases, with 10 bases between the two germline ends. The length of the CDR3 is 13 residues. This clone came up a few times. Antigen: not known. The unexposed donors gave CD4+ T cells in 2011-2018, prior to COVID-19. The cells were cultured for around ten days before CD4+ T cells were isolated. Testing used SARS-CoV-2 S/N and four cold-coronavirus spikes on unexposed-donor CD4+ T cells, cells permitting. Sequencing was performed with immunoSEQ multiplex PCR; in TCRdb, only in-frame clones are kept and a portion is missing. Of some 21,000 clones in the sample, around 80% were seen once.

The chain employs TRBV5-4 and TRBJ1-6; no clear D. The sequence was collected from a human donor in good health. Sequencing was performed on CD4+ T cells from PBMCs, cultured in vitro. The CDR3 region is CASSSGVGSPLHF. The DNA for the CDR3 is TGTGCCAGCAGCTCAGGTGTGGGTTCACCCCTCCACTTT.